Each of the 30 T cell receptor beta chains below was sequenced from the same sample in a study. TCRdb reprocessed the 5' RACE reads via MiXCR and lists one record per CDR3 protein. The sample gives tens of thousands of distinct CDR3 sequences, approximately 20% of which show up once; 2.8% is in the top ten. The sample consisted of naive CD4+ T cells sorted from a lymph node. Stated subset: naive CD4+ T cells, CD4+CD45RA+CD25-. These receptors were obtained from a female donor with breast cancer.

The rearrangement uses TRBV12-3 or TRBV12-4 and TRBJ2-1, with no clear D. This CDR3 is 11 amino acids long. V was pared by 7 bases and J by 11 bases, with 12 bases between. CDR3 bases: TGTGCCAGCACTAGTACAATGAAGCAGTTCTTC. This sequence encodes CASTSTMKQFF.

This clonotype was found many times. The V gene is TRBV6-5, the J gene TRBJ2-7, with D perhaps matching TRBD2 (5 bases). CDR3 size: 13 residues. In germline, CDR1 is MNHEY, CDR2 SVGAGI. V lost 5 bases and J lost 5, with 13 bases in between. In nucleotides, the CDR3 is TGTGCCAGCAGTGCTACTAGGTCTGACGAGCAGTACTTC. Translation: CASSATRSDEQYF.

This clonotype appeared many times. J is TRBJ1-1 and V is TRBV7-2; D possibly corresponds to TRBD1 (5 bases). Germline CDR1 and CDR2: SGHTA and FQGNSA. Deletions cut 5 bases from V and 1 base from J, with 17 bases between. The CDR3 runs 16 residues. This CDR3 reads CASSKDSIRGNTEAFF. The DNA for the CDR3 is TGTGCCAGCAGCAAAGACAGTATTAGGGGGAACACTGAAGCTTTCTTT.

The rearrangement links TRBV5-1 to TRBJ1-1, with TRBD1 as a possible D gene (6 bases). CDR3 length: 14 residues. Germline CDR1 is SGHRS and CDR2 is YFSETQ. V lost 0 bases to trimming and J lost 2 bases, with 8 bases between them. This CDR3 reads CASSLETGNTEAFF. The CDR3 region has the DNA TGCGCCAGCAGCTTGGAGACAGGAAACACTGAAGCTTTCTTT.

About this clonotype itself: The conserved closing phenylalanine or tryptophan is absent in this CDR3, likely reflecting a read error. The J gene is TRBJ1-1, the V gene TRBV9, with D uncertain. Germline-derived CDR1 and CDR2 are SGDLS and YYNGEE. V lost 0 bases, J lost 3 bases, and 9 bases lay in between. The CDR3 loop spans 14 amino acids. The CDR3: CASSVEGRDTEAFL. In DNA, the CDR3 is TGTGCCAGCAGCGTAGAAGGCCGGGACACTGAAGCTTTCCTT.

V and J are TRBV18 and TRBJ1-1; a weak D match, TRBD1 (5 bases). This CDR3 is 14 amino acids long. The germline V gene encodes CDR1 KGHSH and CDR2 LQKENI. Trimming took off 4 bases at V and 8 bases at J, with 17 bases between the two ends. In DNA form, the CDR3 reads TGTGCCAGCTCACAGGCGGCGGCGGGGGTAGAAGCTTTCTTT. Amino acids: CASSQAAAGVEAFF.

In its sample, this clonotype was seen many times. The chain links TRBV25-1 to TRBJ1-1; D ambiguous. V lost 2 bases, J lost 11 bases, and 15 bases lay in between. This CDR3 region has 13 residues. In germline, CDR1 is MGHDK, CDR2 SYGVNS. The CDR3 DNA sequence: TGTGCCAGCAGTGAAGACGGCCAACGGAGGGCTTTCTTT. Amino acid sequence: CASSEDGQRRAFF.

CDR3 nucleotides: TGCGCCAGCAGCTTGGCCTTAGGGAACACCGGGGAGCTGTTTTTT. Translation gives CASSLALGNTGELFF. The chain joins TRBV5-1 to TRBJ2-2; D call uncertain. CDR1 is SGHRS, CDR2 YFSETQ, per germline. V gave up 0 bases and J gave up 1 base, with 7 bases separating them. The CDR3 has 15 residues. The entire variable domain, with the rest obtained from reference TRBV5-1 and TRBJ2-2, is as follows: KAGVTQTPRYLIKTRGQQVTLSCSPISGHRSVSWYQQTPGQGLQFLFEYFSETQRNKGNFPGRFSGRQFSNSRSEMNVSTLELGDSALYLCASSLALGNTGELFFGEGSRLTVL.

This clonotype came up a few times. The rearrangement links TRBV5-1 to TRBJ2-1; perhaps TRBD2 as D (6 bases). CDR1 and CDR2 (germline): SGHRS, YFSETQ. There are 14 residues in the CDR3. Trimming left V 4 bases short and J 6 bases short, with 14 bases between. The CDR3, as DNA: TGCGCCAGCAGCCCTTCCGGGGGAGGCAATGAGCAGTTCTTC. It is translated as CASSPSGGGNEQFF.

The gene calls are TRBV7-2 and TRBJ2-3; D might be TRBD2 (6 bases). V lost 5 bases and J lost 11, with 23 bases in between. Germline CDR1 and CDR2: SGHTA and FQGNSA. The CDR3 has 15 amino acids. CDR3 in DNA: TGTGCCAGCAGCACGGGGCTAGCGACCCCTCGGGGGCAGTATTTT. Protein sequence: CASSTGLATPRGQYF.

This clonotype has a count of ten or more. The chain couples TRBV12-3 or TRBV12-4 to TRBJ2-5; D gene unclear. There are 13 residues in the CDR3. Trimming shortened V by 1 base and J by 5 bases, and 8 bases separated the two germline ends. In DNA form, the CDR3 reads TGTGCCAGCAGTTTAGTTAGATGGGAGACCCAGTACTTC. Protein sequence: CASSLVRWETQYF.

This clonotype was detected a few times. V gene TRBV20-1 combines with J gene TRBJ1-1; 11 bases line up with TRBD1. V gave up 2 bases and J gave up 3 bases; unmatched junction bases: 14. CDR1 DFQATT and CDR2 SNEGSKA come from the germline V gene (reference sequence). CDR3 length: 18 amino acids. CDR3 loop: CSARHARGQGARDTEAFF. CDR3 bases: TGCAGTGCTAGACACGCCCGAGGACAGGGGGCTAGGGACACTGAAGCTTTCTTT.

Notes on this clonotype: A read error may produce the germline difference seen at one junction end. V is TRBV4-3 and J is TRBJ2-1; 16 nucleotides match TRBD2. The CDR3 covers 19 residues. Germline V gene data show CDR1 as LGHNA and CDR2 as YSLEER. The CDR3 nucleotides are TGCTCCAGCAGCCAAGAGGGACTAGCGGGAGGGCGTCCCTACAATGAGCAGTTCTTC. It translates to CSSSQEGLAGGRPYNEQFF.

The chain uses TRBV27 and TRBJ1-5; D might be TRBD1 (6 bases). Germline CDR1 and CDR2: MNHEY and SMNVEV (reference sequence). Trimming removed 5 bases at V and 5 bases at J, with 10 bases between. The CDR3 length is 13 residues. The CDR3 loop reads CASSRRGDQPQHF. The CDR3, as DNA: TGTGCCAGCAGTCGAAGGGGGGATCAGCCCCAGCATTTT.

This clonotype was counted only a few times. The rearrangement joins TRBV6-1 to TRBJ2-1; perhaps TRBD1 as D (5 bases). Trimming took off 5 bases at V and 4 bases at J, with 6 bases between the two ends. Germline V gives CDR1 MNHNS, CDR2 SASEGT. The CDR3 loop spans 12 amino acids. CDR3 in DNA: TGTGCCAGCAGTCCAGGGTACAATGAGCAGTTCTTC. Its translation is CASSPGYNEQFF.

On this clonotype: One base away lies a much larger clone, so this may be a sequencing read error. This chain links TRBV7-9 with TRBJ2-7; the D gene is possibly TRBD1 (5 bases). This CDR3 has 14 amino acids. Germline CDR1 is SEHNR and CDR2 is FQNEAQ (reference sequence). Trimming left V 5 bases short and J 2 bases short, with 13 bases between. For the CDR3, the DNA is TGTGCCAGCAGCGCGCGACAGAATGCCTACGAGCAGTACTTC. Encoded protein: CASSARQNAYEQYF.

The CDR3 DNA is TGTGCCAGCAGCTTAGGTAGGCGGACAGGGAGTATCTACGAGCAGTACTTC. Translating it yields CASSLGRRTGSIYEQYF. The rearrangement uses TRBV7-2 and TRBJ2-7; 8 positions agree with TRBD1. V lost 1 base to trimming and J lost 3 bases; unmatched junction nucleotides: 11. The CDR3 has 17 residues. Per germline, CDR1 SGHTA and CDR2 FQGNSA. Variable domain in full (rest from reference TRBV7-2 and TRBJ2-7): GAGVSQSPSNKVTEKGKDVELRCDPISGHTALYWYRQSLGQGLEFLIYFQGNSAPDKSGLPSDRFSAERTGGSVSTLTIQRTQQEDSAVYLCASSLGRRTGSIYEQYFGPGTRLTVT.

This clonotype was found a few times. The chain carries TRBV7-2 and TRBJ2-3; D gene uncertain. In germline, CDR1 is SGHTA, CDR2 FQGNSA. The CDR3 consists of 14 residues. Trimming pared 3 bases from V and 3 bases from J, leaving 10 bases between. Here the CDR3 reads CASSFSSATDTQYF. The DNA for the CDR3 is TGTGCCAGCAGCTTTTCAAGCGCAACAGATACGCAGTATTTT.

Only a few counts were recorded for this clonotype. This chain uses TRBV7-6 with TRBJ2-5; perhaps D is TRBD1 or TRBD2 (6 bases each). Trimming took off 1 base at V and 4 bases at J, with 10 bases between the two ends. CDR1 SGHVS and CDR2 FNYEAQ come from the germline V gene. CDR3 length: 14 amino acids. This chain's CDR3 is CASSLVGGGETQYF. The CDR3 bases are TGTGCCAGCAGCTTAGTGGGGGGCGGAGAGACCCAGTACTTC.

This clonotype was seen at least ten times. The CDR3 bases are TGCGCCAGCAGCCCCTGGGCCCTTGGAATCATGAACACTGAAGCTTTCTTT. It yields the protein CASSPWALGIMNTEAFF. The rearrangement links TRBV5-1 to TRBJ1-1, with unresolved D. V was clipped by 4 bases and J by 0 bases, with 19 bases between them. Germline V gene data show CDR1 as SGHRS and CDR2 as YFSETQ. The CDR3 totals 17 residues.

At least ten counts were recorded for this clonotype. The chain uses TRBV4-2 and TRBJ2-5, with unresolved D. Germline-derived CDR1 and CDR2 are LGHNA and YNFKEQ. This CDR3 is 17 amino acids long. Trimming pared 4 bases from V and 5 bases from J, leaving 23 bases between. CDR3 sequence (DNA): TGTGCCAGCAGCCGAAGGACCGGTCGAGATGGTCGGGAGACCCAGTACTTC. Protein product: CASSRRTGRDGRETQYF.

As for this clonotype: The CDR3 ends on some other residue instead of the conserved phenylalanine or tryptophan, so this is likely a read error. The chain links TRBV5-1 to TRBJ2-3; possible D gene TRBD1, 6 bases. There are 16 residues in the CDR3. Germline CDR1 and CDR2: SGHRS and YFSETQ. Deletions cut 2 bases from V and 2 bases from J, with 15 bases between. In nucleotides, the CDR3 is TGCGCCAGCAGCTTTCAGGGGCGATCGACCACAGATACGCAGTATTCT. Translation: CASSFQGRSTTDTQYS.

This sequence joins TRBV20-1 and TRBJ1-5; a possible D gene is TRBD1 (6 bases). The V end lost 5 bases, the J end lost 2 bases, and 13 bases lay between the germline ends. The germline V gene has CDR1 DFQATT and CDR2 SNEGSKA (reference sequence). CDR3 length: 14 amino acids. The CDR3 bases are TGCAGTGCTCAGAGACAGGACCGCAATCAGCCCCAGCATTTT. Translated: CSAQRQDRNQPQHF.

This clonotype was detected many times. V and J are TRBV4-1 and TRBJ2-1, with 10 bases that match TRBD2. Trimming took 4 bases from V and 7 from J; bases not matched to a gene: 10. This CDR3 has 16 amino acids. Per the germline V gene, CDR1 is MGHRA and CDR2 is YSYEKL. The CDR3 here is CASSPIQRGGRNEQFF. The CDR3 nucleotides are TGCGCCAGCAGCCCAATTCAGCGGGGGGGAAGGAATGAGCAGTTCTTC.

This clonotype showed up just a few times. CDR3 sequence: CASSLLGEQFF. The CDR3 DNA reads TGTGCCAGCAGCTTACTAGGGGAGCAGTTCTTC. This chain links TRBV12-3 or TRBV12-4 with TRBJ2-1, with D possibly being TRBD2 (5 bases). CDR3 length equals 11 residues. The ends were cut back, 6 bases at V and 10 bases at J, with 10 bases in the middle.

In regard to this clonotype: A junction end diverges from the germline sequence, so it may reflect a read error. V is TRBV7-9 and J is TRBJ2-3; TRBD2 is a possible D gene (6 bases). There are 17 residues in the CDR3. In germline, CDR1 is SEHNR, CDR2 FQNEAQ (reference sequence). The CDR3 nucleotides read TGTACCAGCAGGCCGGGTCTCGGGGGTAAGAGAACAGATACGCAGTATTTT. Amino acids: CTSRPGLGGKRTDTQYF.

This clonotype was found many times. The rearrangement joins TRBV29-1 to TRBJ2-3, with a possible D match to TRBD1 (6 bases). The CDR3 is 13 residues long. Germline CDR1 is SQVTM and CDR2 is ANQGSEA. V lost 7 bases and J 5 bases, leaving 16 bases between the germline ends. The CDR3 DNA is TGCAGCGCCTCTGGACAGCTAGAAGATACGCAGTATTTT. Encoded protein: CSASGQLEDTQYF.

This clonotype was detected only a few times. This chain joins TRBV20-1 and TRBJ2-2; D is tentatively TRBD1 or TRBD2 (6 bases each). This CDR3 contains 13 residues. Germline V gene data show CDR1 as DFQATT and CDR2 as SNEGSKA (reference sequence). Trimming pared 6 bases from V and 4 bases from J, leaving 12 bases between. CDR3 sequence reads: CSALKGGTGELFF. The DNA for the CDR3 is TGCAGTGCCCTCAAGGGGGGCACCGGGGAGCTGTTTTTT.

This clonotype has more than one count but fewer than ten. The V and J genes are TRBV12-3 or TRBV12-4 and TRBJ2-5; a weak D match, TRBD2 (5 bases). This CDR3 spans 15 amino acids. V was pared by 7 bases and J by 5 bases, with 20 bases between. Here the CDR3 reads CASNSYKKPGETQYF. DNA of the CDR3: TGTGCCAGCAATTCCTATAAGAAACCGGGGGAGACCCAGTACTTC.

This clonotype was detected ten times or more. This chain joins TRBV7-6 and TRBJ2-1; D remains unclear. The V end was cut by 2 bases, the J end by 8 bases, with 7 bases between. CDR1 and CDR2 from the germline V gene are SGHVS and FNYEAQ. This CDR3 region has 12 residues. The CDR3 nucleotides read TGTGCCAGCAGCTTAATGAGCGATGAGCAGTTCTTC. Translating gives CASSLMSDEQFF.